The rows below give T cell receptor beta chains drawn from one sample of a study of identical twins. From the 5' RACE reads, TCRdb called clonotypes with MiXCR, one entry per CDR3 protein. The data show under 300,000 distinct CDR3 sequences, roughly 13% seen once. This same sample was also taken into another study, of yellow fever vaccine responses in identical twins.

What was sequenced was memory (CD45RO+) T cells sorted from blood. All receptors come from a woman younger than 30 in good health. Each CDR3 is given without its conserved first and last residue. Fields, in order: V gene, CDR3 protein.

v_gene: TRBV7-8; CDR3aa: ASSPLRTGNTGELF
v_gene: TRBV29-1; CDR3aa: SVEEGQIEQY
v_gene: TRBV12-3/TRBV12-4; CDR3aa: ATAQGSYEQY
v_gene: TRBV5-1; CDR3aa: ASSLTGLNTDTQY
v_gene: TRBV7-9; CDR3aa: ASSLEGYSTDTQY
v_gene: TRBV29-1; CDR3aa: SVTGEGNTEAF
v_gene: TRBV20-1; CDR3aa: SSLRGETQY
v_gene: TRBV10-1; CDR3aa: ASSETGTGVSPLH
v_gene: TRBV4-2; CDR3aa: ASSQERGSWNNEQF
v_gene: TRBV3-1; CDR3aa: ASSRLSETQY
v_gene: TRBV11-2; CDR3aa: ASSPPPGTATYNEQF
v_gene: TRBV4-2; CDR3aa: ASSQVSLAGTDTQY
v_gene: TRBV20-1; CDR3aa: SALLAGVGEQY
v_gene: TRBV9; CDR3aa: ASSVQAGYRNTEAF
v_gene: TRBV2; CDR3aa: ASILQGQQPQH
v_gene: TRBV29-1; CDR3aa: SVTQSRDRRY
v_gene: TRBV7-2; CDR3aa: ASSLQAEAF
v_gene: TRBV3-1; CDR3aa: ASSQEQGRGF
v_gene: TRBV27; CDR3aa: ASSFLPSYEQY
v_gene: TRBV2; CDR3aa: ASSGRTEQF
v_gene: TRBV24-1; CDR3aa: AISLWTLSRTGYTDTQY
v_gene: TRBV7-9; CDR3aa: ASSKTSSYEQY
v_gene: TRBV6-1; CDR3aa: ASSPFRDGNQPQH
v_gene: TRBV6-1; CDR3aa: ATRQSMRNSPLH
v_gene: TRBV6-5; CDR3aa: ASSYARDRIFIGGYT
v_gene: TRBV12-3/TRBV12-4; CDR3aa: ASSRNRGSYNEQF
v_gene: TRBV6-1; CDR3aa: ASRLRREVNEQF
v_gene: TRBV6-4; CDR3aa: ASSDSIEGGPNEQF
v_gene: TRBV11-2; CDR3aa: ASSPRQGMNTEAF